The 3 T cell receptor beta chains in this list originate from one sample, sequenced in a study of blood T cell repertoires in COVID-19. Generated by immunoSEQ multiplex PCR, the TCRdb table keeps only in-frame clones and is missing some. The repertoire holds under 300,000 clones, around 84% seen once, with more than 6.5% in the top ten. The specimen was peripheral blood. The receptors were sampled from a woman between 70 and 85 years old with active or convalescent COVID-19.

The rearrangement links TRBV14 to TRBJ1-1; 9 bases fit TRBD1. Trimming removed 4 bases from V and 10 bases from J; junction bases left unmatched: 4. Germline values: CDR1 SGHDN, CDR2 FVKESK. The CDR3 length is 12 residues. The DNA of the CDR3 is TGTGCCAGCAGCCGGGACAGGGTGGGAGCTTTCTTT. It codes for CASSRDRVGAFF.

The gene calls are TRBV24-1 and TRBJ1-3; weak D call: TRBD1 (6 bases). With 5 bases removed from V and 0 bases from J, the gap between germline ends came to 7 bases. The CDR3 extends over 14 amino acids. Germline-derived CDR1 and CDR2 are KGHDR and SFDVKD. CDR3 loop: CATSADSSGNTIYF. The DNA for the CDR3 is TGTGCCACCAGTGCGGACAGCTCTGGAAACACCATATATTTT.

This rearrangement joins TRBV19 to TRBJ1-5; D possibly corresponds to TRBD1 (5 bases). CDR3 length: 15 residues. The ends were cut back, 3 bases at V and 4 bases at J, with 13 bases in the middle. CDR1 and CDR2 from the germline V gene are LNHDA and SQIVND (reference sequence). In nucleotides, the CDR3 is TGTGCCAGTAGTATGGGCCAGGGAGGGAATCAGCCCCAGCATTTT. Amino acid sequence: CASSMGQGGNQPQHF.